The 11 T cell receptor beta chains below were found in one sample sequenced in a study of graft-versus-host responses after intestinal transplantation. Some clones are missing from TCRdb's copy, which holds only in-frame ones; the method was immunoSEQ multiplex PCR. This sample has about 23,000 clones, with approximately 40% found just once. Plated together were roughly 200,000 CFSE-labeled responder cells and roughly 200,000 irradiated, violet-dye-labeled stimulator cells. The sequenced sample was alloreactive CD8+ T cells from a mixed lymphocyte reaction culture, obtained before transplantation. Subset described: CFSE-low proliferating T cells sorted from approximately six-day pre-transplant mixed lymphocyte reaction (GvH or HvG direction). All receptors come from a human patient who was an organ donor for intestinal transplantation.

The sample holds a few counts of this clone. V and J are TRBV29-1 and TRBJ2-1; D gene unclear. The germline V gene has CDR1 SQVTM and CDR2 ANQGSEA. The CDR3 loop spans 10 amino acids. Trimming took off 4 bases at V and 10 bases at J, with 8 bases between the two ends. In nucleotides, the CDR3 is TGCAGCGTTGTAAACTTCGAGCAGTTCTTC. This sequence encodes CSVVNFEQFF.

V is TRBV6-5 and J is TRBJ2-7, with TRBD1 as a possible D gene (5 bases). The ends were cut back, 2 bases at V and 2 bases at J, with 10 bases in the middle. The CDR3 totals 14 residues. Germline loops: CDR1 MNHEY, CDR2 SVGAGI. Here the CDR3 reads CASSYGAQAYEQYF. Written as DNA, the CDR3 is TGTGCCAGCAGTTACGGGGCACAGGCCTACGAGCAGTACTTC.

The chain joins TRBV4-1 to TRBJ1-2; D ambiguous. Germline V gene sequence: CDR1 MGHRA, CDR2 YSYEKL. The CDR3 sequence is 15 residues long. V was shortened by 8 bases and J by 6 bases, with 22 bases between the two germline ends. The chain's CDR3 is CASGKTIIGRHGYTF. Written as DNA, the CDR3 is TGCGCCAGCGGCAAAACGATTATTGGGCGCCATGGCTACACCTTC.

CDR3 protein: CASRALQETQYF. CDR3 in DNA: TGTGCCAGCCGAGCCCTCCAAGAGACCCAGTACTTC. V usage is TRBV6-6 and J usage is TRBJ2-5, with no clear D. V was shortened by 8 bases and J by 1 base, with 8 bases between the two germline ends. Germline loops: CDR1 MNHNY, CDR2 SVGAGI (reference sequence). The CDR3 runs to 12 residues.

This clone has only a few counts. The chain employs TRBV25-1 and TRBJ2-5; D possibly corresponds to TRBD2 (6 bases). Trimming left V 8 bases short and J 2 bases short, with 9 bases between. The CDR3 is made up of 12 amino acids. Per germline, CDR1 MGHDK and CDR2 SYGVNS. CDR3 sequence: CASGTYQETQYF. The CDR3 coding sequence is TGTGCCAGCGGGACTTATCAAGAGACCCAGTACTTC.

The chain joins TRBV4-2 to TRBJ1-2; the D is unclear. The CDR3 consists of 15 residues. Between the trimmed V and J ends, which lost 0 bases and 8 bases, there was a span of 16 bases. CDR1 and CDR2 (germline): LGHNA, YNFKEQ. The CDR3 protein is CASSQEWVGLEGYTF. The CDR3 nucleotides are TGTGCCAGCAGCCAAGAATGGGTCGGACTGGAGGGCTACACCTTC.

CDR3 region: CASSLGLLNTEAFF. In DNA, the CDR3 is TGCGCCAGCAGCTTGGGACTGCTGAACACTGAAGCTTTCTTT. The chain joins TRBV5-1 to TRBJ1-1; D unclear. CDR1 is SGHRS and CDR2 is YFSETQ in the germline V gene. Trimming took off 0 bases at V and 0 bases at J, with 6 bases between the two ends. This CDR3 contains 14 residues.

The chain combines TRBV6-1 with TRBJ2-1, with D possibly TRBD1 on 5 matching bases. The CDR3 sequence is 15 residues long. V was pared by 5 bases and J by 3 bases, with 14 bases between. CDR1 and CDR2 from the germline V gene are MNHNS and SASEGT. CDR3 DNA sequence: TGTGCCAGCAGTTTAGGGGCCCCAAGCTACAATGAGCAGTTCTTC. It encodes CASSLGAPSYNEQFF.

The rearrangement joins TRBV4-1 to TRBJ2-5; a weak D match, TRBD1 (8 bases). The germline V and J ends were trimmed by 3 bases and 1 base, with 15 bases remaining between them. This CDR3 region has 16 residues. Per the germline V gene, CDR1 is MGHRA and CDR2 is YSYEKL. The CDR3 is CASSHGTGGVQETQYF. The CDR3 DNA reads as TGCGCCAGCAGCCATGGAACAGGGGGGGTCCAAGAGACCCAGTACTTC.

This clone was seen a handful of times. V gene TRBV10-3 combines with J gene TRBJ1-1; perhaps TRBD1 as D (6 bases). Trimming took off 3 bases at V and 0 bases at J, with 11 bases between the two ends. Germline V lookup: CDR1 ENHRY, CDR2 SYGVKD. The CDR3 totals 15 residues. The CDR3 loop reads CAISDQGYMNTEAFF. The DNA of the CDR3 is TGTGCCATCAGTGATCAGGGGTACATGAACACTGAAGCTTTCTTT.

This clone was seen a handful of times. The chain recombines TRBV30 with TRBJ1-1; a weak D match, TRBD1 (5 bases). CDR3 length equals 14 residues. Germline V lookup: CDR1 GTSNPN, CDR2 SVGIG (reference sequence). V was shortened by 0 bases and J by 5 bases, with 13 bases between the two germline ends. CDR3 sequence reads: CAWSVSWGWTEAFF. As DNA, the CDR3 is TGTGCCTGGAGTGTATCGTGGGGCTGGACTGAAGCTTTCTTT.